These 21 T cell receptor beta chains were all obtained from the same sample, sequenced in a study of cytomegalovirus exposure and HLA in healthy donors. In the PCR, 60 Vbeta and 13 Jbeta primers were used. Clones were sequenced by immunoSEQ multiplex PCR, and TCRdb holds only the in-frame ones, with some missing. Of some 190,000 clones listed, approximately 70% are singletons. Sample: PBMCs. Source of these receptors: a woman aged 30 to 39 in good health and CMV-seropositive.

This clone occurred once. Written as DNA, the CDR3 is TGTGCCAGCAGCCCACGGGGTAGCGATGGAGAGACCCAGTACTTC. This gives the protein CASSPRGSDGETQYF. The chain has TRBV9 and TRBJ2-5; a possible D gene is TRBD2 (5 bases). The V and J ends lost 4 bases and 4 bases respectively, with 17 bases between them. The CDR3 is made up of 15 amino acids. CDR1 is SGDLS and CDR2 is YYNGEE in the germline V gene. The complete variable domain, with remaining parts taken from reference TRBV9 and TRBJ2-5, reads DSGVTQTPKHLITATGQRVTLRCSPRSGDLSVYWYQQSLDQGLQFLIQYYNGEERAKGNILERFSAQQFPDLHSELNLSSLELGDSALYFCASSPRGSDGETQYFGPGTRLLVL.

This chain joins TRBV19 and TRBJ2-1; 11 bases line up with TRBD2. The junction had 8 bases not matched to a gene; V was cut back by 3 bases and J by 7 bases. The CDR3 spans 16 residues. Germline CDR1 reads LNHDA; CDR2 reads SQIVND (reference sequence). The CDR3 DNA reads as TGTGCCAGTAGTATCCTAGCGGGAGGAGGTGGGAATGAGCAGTTCTTC. This encodes CASSILAGGGGNEQFF. Complete variable domain (other parts from reference TRBV19 and TRBJ2-1): DGGITQSPKYLFRKEGQNVTLSCEQNLNHDAMYWYRQDPGQGLRLIYYSQIVNDFQKGDIAEGYSVSREKKESFPLTVTSAQKNPTAFYLCASSILAGGGGNEQFFGPGTRLTVL.

V gene TRBV7-8 combines with J gene TRBJ2-7; 7 bases line up with TRBD2. Per germline, CDR1 SGHVS and CDR2 FQNEAQ. This CDR3 has 14 amino acids. V trimming: 3 bases; J trimming: 12 bases; junction bases outside the gene matches: 14. The CDR3 sequence is CASSLGGVLRLAYF. Here the CDR3 DNA reads TGTGCCAGCAGCTTGGGAGGGGTCCTACGTCTTGCGTACTTC.

The chain couples TRBV28 to TRBJ1-2, with TRBD1 as a possible D gene (5 bases). The CDR3 has 14 residues. Trimming stripped 6 bases from V and 4 bases from J, with 15 bases between. Germline CDR1 reads MDHEN; CDR2 reads SYDVKM. DNA of the CDR3: TGTGCCAGCAGGCAGGGTGGGGATGGCTATGGCTACACCTTC. Its protein product is CASRQGGDGYGYTF.

This clone has a single count. This chain uses TRBV11-2 with TRBJ2-5, with no clear D. Trimming left V 1 base short and J 4 bases short, with 13 bases between. From germline, CDR1 is SGHAT and CDR2 FQNNGV. The CDR3 is 15 residues long. CDR3 region: CASSLGSVGGETQYF. As DNA, the CDR3 is TGTGCCAGCAGCTTAGGCTCGGTCGGCGGAGAGACCCAGTACTTC.

The V and J genes are TRBV9 and TRBJ2-2; D perhaps matches TRBD1 (5 bases). This CDR3 spans 15 amino acids. Per the germline V gene, CDR1 is SGDLS and CDR2 is YYNGEE. V lost 3 bases and J 2 bases, leaving 11 bases between the germline ends. This chain's CDR3 is CASSARTLNTGELFF. In nucleotides, the CDR3 is TGTGCCAGCAGCGCTAGGACACTAAACACCGGGGAGCTGTTTTTT.

The V gene is TRBV5-4, the J gene TRBJ1-4; 10 nucleotides line up with TRBD1. V lost 3 bases, J lost 8 bases, and 1 base stayed unmatched. This CDR3 has 13 residues. Germline V gene sequence: CDR1 SGHNT, CDR2 YYREEE (reference sequence). The CDR3 nucleotides read TGTGCCAGCAGCTCGGACAGGGGGGAAAAACTGTTTTTT. Translated: CASSSDRGEKLFF.

The V call is TRBV7-2, the J call TRBJ2-7; D perhaps matches TRBD2 (5 bases). V lost 0 bases to trimming and J lost 10 bases, with 19 bases between them. CDR3 length equals 15 residues. Germline V gene sequence: CDR1 SGHTA, CDR2 FQGNSA. The CDR3: CASSLAPQARGKQYF. CDR3 sequence (DNA): TGTGCCAGCAGCTTAGCCCCTCAGGCGCGAGGGAAACAGTACTTC.

In its sample, this clone was seen a few times. The chain has TRBV4-2 and TRBJ2-3; TRBD2 might be the D (6 bases). Germline V gene sequence: CDR1 LGHNA, CDR2 YNFKEQ. The CDR3 spans 18 residues. Trimming shortened V by 1 base and J by 4 bases, and 21 bases separated the two germline ends. The CDR3 is CASSQVWSPGGGSDTQYF. DNA of the CDR3: TGTGCCAGCAGCCAAGTTTGGAGTCCGGGTGGGGGGTCAGATACGCAGTATTTT.

This chain uses TRBV7-2 with TRBJ2-7; 10 positions match TRBD1. Germline V gene sequence: CDR1 SGHTA, CDR2 FQGNSA. The length of the CDR3 is 14 residues. V was clipped by 7 bases and J by 0 bases; unmatched bases: 3. For the CDR3, the DNA is TGTGCCAGCACTAGGACAGGGGGCTCCTACGAGCAGTACTTC. Protein: CASTRTGGSYEQYF.

The chain recombines TRBV20-1 with TRBJ2-7; D not resolved. The germline V gene has CDR1 DFQATT and CDR2 SNEGSKA (reference sequence). Trimming pared 6 bases from V and 0 bases from J, leaving 6 bases between. This CDR3 spans 11 amino acids. The CDR3 DNA is TGCAGTGCAAGCCGCTCCTACGAGCAGTACTTC. It codes for CSASRSYEQYF.

The chain is built from TRBV28 and TRBJ1-5, with 8 bases identical to TRBD1. The CDR3 has 20 amino acids. The V and J ends lost 7 bases and 0 bases, in that order; junction bases with no gene match: 20. Germline CDR1 and CDR2: MDHEN and SYDVKM. The CDR3 protein is CASTIHPGGTGEDSNQPQHF. The CDR3, as DNA: TGTGCCAGCACCATACATCCCGGTGGGACAGGTGAAGATAGCAATCAGCCCCAGCATTTT.

The rearrangement joins TRBV7-6 to TRBJ2-7; 7 bases fit TRBD2. Per germline, CDR1 SGHVS and CDR2 FNYEAQ. This CDR3 spans 14 amino acids. The V gene end was trimmed by 0 bases and the J gene end by 3 bases; junction bases not matched to a gene: 2. CDR3 DNA sequence: TGTGCCAGCAGCTTAGCCGGGGGGAACTACGAGCAGTACTTC. Translation: CASSLAGGNYEQYF.

The chain is built from TRBV6-1 and TRBJ2-1, with 7 positions matching TRBD1. J lost 4 bases, V lost 7 bases, and 4 bases had no gene match. From germline, CDR1 is MNHNS and CDR2 SASEGT. This CDR3 is built from 13 residues. CDR3 sequence: CASIRQGYNEQFF. The CDR3 DNA reads as TGTGCCAGCATCCGACAGGGTTACAATGAGCAGTTCTTC.

The chain links TRBV28 to TRBJ2-7; TRBD1 matches 8 bases. The junction had 13 bases not matched to a gene; V was cut back by 6 bases and J by 3 bases. This CDR3 region has 16 residues. Germline CDR1 MDHEN, CDR2 SYDVKM. For the CDR3, the DNA is TGTGCCAGCAGCCCCCCTGGGACAGGACCCCTCTACGAGCAGTACTTC. This encodes CASSPPGTGPLYEQYF.

With regard to this clone: Within the sample, other DNA sequences also encode this same CDR3. The chain recombines TRBV19 with TRBJ2-1, with a possible D match to TRBD1 (5 bases). CDR3 size: 13 residues. In germline, CDR1 is LNHDA, CDR2 SQIVND (reference sequence). Trimming pared 5 bases from V and 1 base from J, leaving 6 bases between. CDR3 nucleotide sequence: TGTGCCAGTAGTCAGGGTTCCTACAATGAGCAGTTCTTC. Its translation is CASSQGSYNEQFF.

The rearrangement uses TRBV5-5 and TRBJ2-7, with TRBD1 matching over 8 bases. The trim removed 2 bases at V and 4 bases at J, leaving 2 bases unmatched. Germline V gene lookup returns CDR1 SGHKS and CDR2 YYEKEE (reference sequence). The length of the CDR3 is 13 residues. The CDR3 nucleotides are TGTGCCAGCAGCTTCCAGGGGGCGTACGAGCAGTACTTC. The encoded protein is CASSFQGAYEQYF. The full variable domain, completed using reference TRBV5-5 and TRBJ2-7, is DAGVTQSPTHLIKTRGQQVTLRCSPISGHKSVSWYQQVLGQGPQFIFQYYEKEERGRGNFPDRFSARQFPNYSSELNVNALLLGDSALYLCASSFQGAYEQYFGPGTRLTVT.

In the case of this clone: A read error may produce the germline difference seen at one junction end. This chain connects TRBV7-9 to TRBJ2-7, with a tentative D call TRBD2 (5 bases). The CDR3 has 12 amino acids. Germline-derived CDR1 and CDR2 are SEHNR and FQNEAQ (reference sequence). The CDR3 DNA follows: TGTTCCAGCAGCCTCGGGACCTACGAGCAGTACTTC. Translated, it gives CSSSLGTYEQYF.

This clone came up once. This rearrangement joins TRBV5-1 to TRBJ2-1, with 9 bases identical to TRBD1. V lost 4 bases and J lost 7; bases outside the gene matches: 12. The germline V gene encodes CDR1 SGHRS and CDR2 YFSETQ. This CDR3 spans 16 amino acids. CDR3 residues: CASSPPVTGGRNEQFF. CDR3 coding DNA: TGCGCCAGCAGCCCCCCGGTGACAGGGGGTCGAAATGAGCAGTTCTTC.

This clone came up once. This chain joins TRBV6-1 and TRBJ2-1; 9 bases are a match to TRBD2. In germline, CDR1 is MNHNS, CDR2 SASEGT. The CDR3 contains 15 residues. V was pared by 7 bases and J by 4 bases, with 8 bases of the junction left unmatched. CDR3 sequence: CASNGGTSGYNEQFF. The CDR3 DNA reads TGTGCCAGCAATGGGGGAACTAGCGGGTACAATGAGCAGTTCTTC.

The chain has TRBV6-5 and TRBJ2-1; TRBD2 aligns across 9 bases. Germline V lookup: CDR1 MNHEY, CDR2 SVGAGI. This CDR3 has 15 residues. J lost 4 bases, V lost 7 bases, and 8 bases had no gene match. CDR3 bases: TGTGCCAGCACTGTTGGGGCGGGAGGGTACAATGAGCAGTTCTTC. Residues: CASTVGAGGYNEQFF.